A selection of T cell receptor beta chains follows, all from one sample in a study of cytomegalovirus exposure and HLA in healthy donors. TCRdb keeps only in-frame clones here, not all; method: immunoSEQ multiplex PCR. The sample consists of almost 65,000 clones, under 85% of them appearing once. The source material was PBMCs. The receptors here all came from a male donor in good health and CMV-seropositive. The CDR3 runs from the conserved cysteine through the conserved F or W. Each record gives: clone size, J gene, V gene, D gene, CDR3 protein, CDR3 DNA. The D gene is left open where the match is weak. Not every row has a clone size; where given, it reads once, few, many or a size class.

NA,TRBJ1-1,TRBV7-8,NA,CASSSRQMNTEAFF,TGTGCCAGCAGTTCCCGACAAATGAACACTGAAGCTTTCTTT
NA,TRBJ2-7,TRBV6-6,TRBD1,CASSSPDGQVNEQYF,TGTGCCAGCAGCTCACCCGATGGACAGGTAAACGAGCAGTACTTC
NA,TRBJ2-5,TRBV13,TRBD2,CASSLGTGGQETQYF,TGTGCCAGCAGTCTGGGAACGGGGGGTCAAGAGACCCAGTACTTC
NA,TRBJ2-2,TRBV9,TRBD2,CASSVEAGINTGELFF,TGTGCCAGCAGCGTAGAAGCGGGGATAAACACCGGGGAGCTGTTTTTT
NA,TRBJ2-1,TRBV4-3,TRBD1,CASSPGQGDNEQFF,TGCGCCAGCAGCCCCGGACAGGGAGACAATGAGCAGTTCTTC
NA,TRBJ2-2,TRBV6-6,NA,CASSYSYAGELFF,TGTGCCAGCAGTTACTCCTACGCCGGGGAGCTGTTTTTT
NA,TRBJ1-1,TRBV5-4,NA,CASSFWGGNTEAFF,TGTGCCAGCAGCTTTTGGGGGGGGAACACTGAAGCTTTCTTT
NA,TRBJ2-6,TRBV28,NA,CASSQHPAGANVLTF,TGTGCCAGCAGTCAACACCCTGCTGGGGCCAACGTCCTGACTTTC
NA,TRBJ2-5,TRBV7-9,TRBD2,CASSRISGQYQETQYF,TGTGCCAGCAGCCGTATTAGCGGGCAGTACCAAGAGACCCAGTACTTC
NA,TRBJ2-1,TRBV5-1,TRBD2,CASSLDGLADYNEQFF,TGCGCCAGCAGCTTGGATGGGCTAGCGGACTACAATGAGCAGTTCTTC
NA,TRBJ1-2,TRBV27,TRBD1,CASRILRTGTVNYGYTF,TGTGCCAGCCGCATCCTCCGGACAGGGACAGTAAACTATGGCTACACCTTC
NA,TRBJ2-3,TRBV27,TRBD1,CASSFTGVADTQYF,TGTGCCAGCAGTTTTACAGGGGTAGCAGATACGCAGTATTTT
once,TRBJ1-4,TRBV18,TRBD1,CASSPGPGQNEKLFF,TGTGCCAGCTCACCGGGGCCGGGACAGAATGAAAAACTGTTTTTT
NA,TRBJ2-3,TRBV5-3,NA,CARSFATEVSTDTQYF,TGTGCCAGAAGCTTTGCTACCGAGGTGAGCACAGATACGCAGTATTTT
NA,TRBJ1-5,TRBV27,NA,CASSSGRPQHF,TGTGCCAGCAGTTCGGGTAGGCCCCAGCATTTT
NA,TRBJ2-2,TRBV4-2,NA,CASSPDGEVNTGELFF,TGTGCCAGCAGCCCTGACGGCGAGGTTAACACCGGGGAGCTGTTTTTT
NA,TRBJ1-5,TRBV29-1,TRBD1,CSVMDRGNQPQHF,TGCAGCGTTATGGACAGGGGCAATCAGCCCCAGCATTTT
NA,TRBJ1-3,TRBV6-6,TRBD1,CASSYLQGDSGNTIYF,TGTGCCAGCAGTTACCTACAGGGGGACTCTGGAAACACCATATATTTT
NA,TRBJ2-2,TRBV5-6,TRBD1,CASSLVGTGPTGELFF,TGTGCCAGCAGCCTTGTAGGGACAGGACCCACCGGGGAGCTGTTTTTT
NA,TRBJ2-7,TRBV7-8,NA,CASSSGTNNYEQYF,TGTGCCAGCAGCTCCGGGACAAATAACTACGAGCAGTACTTC
NA,TRBJ2-1,TRBV4-3,TRBD2,CASSPKRGGSRLHNEQFF,TGCGCCAGCAGCCCCAAGCGGGGGGGCAGTCGACTCCACAATGAGCAGTTCTTC
NA,TRBJ2-3,TRBV5-1,NA,CASSLAPHYVGTDTQYF,TGCGCCAGCAGCTTGGCCCCACACTATGTGGGCACAGATACGCAGTATTTT
NA,TRBJ1-1,TRBV10-2,TRBD1,CAILQGAEAFF,TGCGCCATCCTACAGGGGGCTGAAGCTTTCTTT
NA,TRBJ2-7,TRBV6-5,TRBD1,CASRGQAYEQYF,TGTGCCAGCAGGGGACAGGCCTACGAGCAGTACTTC
NA,TRBJ1-4,TRBV12-5,NA,CASGPTGPYPSEKLFF,TGTGCTAGTGGTCCCACAGGACCCTATCCGAGTGAAAAACTGTTTTTT
medium-sized,TRBJ2-1,TRBV2,TRBD1,CASKMGQGVYNEQFF,TGTGCCAGCAAGATGGGACAGGGCGTCTACAATGAGCAGTTCTTC
few,TRBJ1-1,TRBV5-1,TRBD1,CASSLGVVAGGTEAFF,TGCGCCAGCAGCTTGGGTGTCGTGGCAGGGGGCACTGAAGCTTTCTTT
few,TRBJ2-7,TRBV7-9,TRBD1,CASSLASRGPYEQYF,TGTGCCAGCAGCTTAGCGAGCAGGGGGCCGTACGAGCAGTACTTC
NA,TRBJ2-1,TRBV28,NA,CASSLLPIAANNEQFF,TGTGCCAGCAGTTTATTGCCCATAGCCGCAAACAATGAGCAGTTCTTC